This TCR beta chain was sequenced for a study of early stage breast cancer tumors. Study-wide context: Invasive lobular carcinomas made up about 35% of the 12 ER+/PR+/HER2- tumors.

Germline V gene data show CDR1 as SGHTA and CDR2 as FQGNSA. This CDR3 has 14 amino acids. V lost 3 bases, J lost 2 bases, and 9 bases lay in between. About 17-50 mg of tumor tissue was diced per sample. The data were produced by immunoSEQ multiplex PCR, yet TCRdb's version contains in-frame clones alone and is incomplete. This sample has some 10,000 clones, with about 78% found just once. The clonotype was recovered from a person aged 40-50 years with breast cancer. The chain employs TRBV7-2 and TRBJ2-3, with no clear D. The material sequenced was breast tumor tissue. This CDR3 is CASSFGRNTDTQYF. CDR3 coding DNA: TGTGCCAGCAGCTTCGGCAGAAACACAGATACGCAGTATTTT.